Below are 18 T cell receptor beta chains sequenced from a single sample in a study of T cells in Graves' hyperthyroidism and ophthalmopathy. The investigators amplified TCR beta CDR3 regions from RNA transcripts. HTBI primers were employed in a first-round RT-PCR of the TCR CDR3. TCRdb passed the multiplex PCR reads through MiXCR, listing each CDR3 protein once. Among 700,000 to 850,000 distinct CDR3 sequences listed, roughly a third were seen once. The source material was blood. These receptor sequences come from a woman between 40 and 50 years old with Graves' hyperthyroidism.

This clonotype has more than one count but fewer than ten. This sequence joins TRBV7-2 and TRBJ1-1; D remains ambiguous. Germline V gene sequence: CDR1 SGHTA, CDR2 FQGNSA. This CDR3 comprises 15 residues. Trimming shortened V by 5 bases and J by 1 base, and 14 bases separated the two germline ends. CDR3 loop: CASSQDLDPNTEAFF. CDR3 nucleotides: TGTGCCAGCAGCCAAGATTTGGACCCGAACACTGAAGCTTTCTTT.

V and J are TRBV7-9 and TRBJ2-3, with D hard to call. Germline values: CDR1 SEHNR, CDR2 FQNEAQ (reference sequence). The CDR3 is made up of 14 amino acids. Trimming removed 3 bases at V and 2 bases at J, with 9 bases between. For the CDR3, the DNA is TGTGCCAGCAGCTTGCAAGCCAACACAGATACGCAGTATTTT. It translates to CASSLQANTDTQYF.

The chain combines TRBV6-6 with TRBJ1-5; a possible D gene is TRBD1 (5 bases). The germline CDR1 and CDR2 sequences are MNHNY and SVGAGI (reference sequence). The V gene lost 5 bases and the J gene lost 8 bases, with 10 bases spanning the gap. There are 12 residues in the CDR3. The CDR3 DNA reads TGTGCCAGCAGTGCAGAGGGGAAGCCCCAGCATTTT. Translating gives CASSAEGKPQHF.

In regard to this clonotype: A read error may produce the germline difference seen at one junction end. The genes are TRBV5-1 and TRBJ2-6; TRBD1 aligns across 7 bases. Germline V CDR1 and CDR2: SGHRS, YFSETQ. The CDR3 is 16 amino acids. CDR3: CASSSQGVDGANVLTF. As DNA, the CDR3 is TGTGCCAGCAGCTCCCAGGGGGTGGATGGGGCCAACGTCCTGACTTTC.

The V and J genes are TRBV6-1 and TRBJ1-3, with D possibly being TRBD1 (5 bases). V shed 7 bases and J shed 0 bases, with 13 bases lying between them. Per the germline V gene, CDR1 is MNHNS and CDR2 is SASEGT. The CDR3 sequence is 15 residues long. CDR3 sequence: CASIPGRLSGNTIYF. The CDR3 bases are TGTGCCAGCATACCGGGACGTCTCTCTGGAAACACCATATATTTT.

In the case of this clonotype: One end of the junction does not line up with germline, which may come from a read error. The chain links TRBV12-3 or TRBV12-4 to TRBJ1-1; 9 positions match TRBD1. This CDR3 is 15 amino acids long. The CDR3 is CAGSLHTGGNPEAFF. The DNA for the CDR3 is TGTGCCGGCAGTTTACATACAGGGGGCAATCCTGAAGCTTTCTTT.

As regards this clonotype: A read error may be the cause here, since a much bigger clone is one base away. V gene TRBV7-2 combines with J gene TRBJ2-5; D might be TRBD1 (5 bases). Germline V gives CDR1 SGHTA, CDR2 FQGNSA. This CDR3 contains 16 residues. CDR3 residues: CASSPTRQSLQVTQYF. The DNA of the CDR3 is TGTGCCAGCAGCCCAACACGACAGTCCCTTCAAGTGACCCAGTACTTC.

As to this clonotype: The junction does not match germline at one end; this may be a read error. This sequence joins TRBV7-3 and TRBJ1-6; D unclear. Germline lookup yields CDR1 SGHTA and CDR2 FQGTGA. CDR3 length: 12 amino acids. The CDR3: CTSSLANSPLHF. CDR3 coding DNA: TGTACCAGCAGCTTGGCTAATTCACCCCTCCACTTT.

This clonotype was recorded many times. The chain carries TRBV7-9 and TRBJ1-5; D uncertain. CDR1 is SEHNR, CDR2 FQNEAQ, per germline (reference sequence). The CDR3 spans 14 residues. With 4 bases removed from V and 8 bases from J, the gap between germline ends came to 15 bases. DNA for the CDR3: TGTGCCAGCAGCTCCGGACGACCCCAAGAGCCCCAGCATTTT. Translation gives CASSSGRPQEPQHF.

Many counts were recorded for this clonotype. This chain links TRBV10-3 with TRBJ2-5, with a possible D match to TRBD2 (5 bases). This CDR3 is 13 amino acids long. Germline V lookup: CDR1 ENHRY, CDR2 SYGVKD. Trimming cost V 6 bases and J 4 bases, with 12 bases left between them. The CDR3 region has the DNA TGTGCCATCAGGGAGGATTCGCGAGAGACCCAGTACTTC. This translates into CAIREDSRETQYF.

As concerns this clonotype: A much larger clone differs by one base, so this may be a read error. The chain carries TRBV7-7 and TRBJ2-7, with D possibly TRBD1 on 5 matching bases. The CDR3 runs to 13 residues. Per the germline V gene, CDR1 is SSHAT and CDR2 is FNYEAQ (reference sequence). This chain's CDR3 is CASSSAMQDKQYF. The CDR3 DNA sequence: TGTGCTAGCAGCTCAGCGATGCAGGACAAGCAGTACTTC.

The V call is TRBV20-1, the J call TRBJ1-1; D is uncertain. This CDR3 contains 11 residues. The germline V gene has CDR1 DFQATT and CDR2 SNEGSKA (reference sequence). The V gene lost 4 bases and the J gene lost 6 bases, with 9 bases spanning the gap. The CDR3 loop reads CSATDIAEAFF. The DNA for the CDR3 is TGCAGTGCTACGGATATCGCTGAAGCTTTCTTT.

The chain is built from TRBV6-1 and TRBJ2-5; D call uncertain. CDR1 is MNHNS and CDR2 is SASEGT in the germline V gene. This CDR3 comprises 14 residues. The V and J ends lost 7 bases and 4 bases respectively, with 16 bases between them. The CDR3 DNA reads as TGTGCCAGCAAACCGGGCCCAAGGTCAGAGACCCAGTACTTC. It codes for CASKPGPRSETQYF.

V is TRBV27 and J is TRBJ1-3; D ambiguous. Per the germline V gene, CDR1 is MNHEY and CDR2 is SMNVEV (reference sequence). V lost 4 bases and J 0 bases, leaving 7 bases between the germline ends. This CDR3 has 14 residues. Here the CDR3 reads CASSSSNSGNTIYF. The CDR3 coding sequence is TGTGCCAGCAGTTCTTCAAACTCTGGAAACACCATATATTTT.

This clonotype occurred many times. This chain connects TRBV7-9 to TRBJ1-2; possible D gene TRBD1, 6 bases. V shed 7 bases and J shed 6 bases, with 12 bases lying between them. This CDR3 is built from 12 residues. In germline, CDR1 is SEHNR, CDR2 FQNEAQ (reference sequence). The CDR3 bases are TGTGCCAGCACCCGCTCAGGGGATGGCTACACCTTC. This codes for CASTRSGDGYTF.

The chain joins TRBV19 to TRBJ2-3; D remains unclear. This CDR3 has 12 residues. Trimming removed 3 bases at V and 6 bases at J, with 7 bases between. Germline CDR1 LNHDA, CDR2 SQIVND (reference sequence). The CDR3 DNA reads as TGTGCCAGTAGTATTGGAGAGGATACGCAGTATTTT. This translates into CASSIGEDTQYF.

With respect to this clonotype: At one end the junction does not follow the germline gene, possibly because of a read error. This sequence joins TRBV20-1 and TRBJ2-2; the match to TRBD2 covers 10 bases. This CDR3 is built from 15 residues. Germline loops: CDR1 DFQATT, CDR2 SNEGSKA (reference sequence). The CDR3 sequence is CSAPKRGGPRGEPFF. The CDR3 DNA reads TGCAGTGCCCCTAAGCGGGGGGGCCCGAGAGGGGAGCCGTTTTTT.

There are many counts of this clonotype. This chain uses TRBV9 with TRBJ1-2; 10 bases map to TRBD1. Trimming took 4 bases from V and 4 from J; bases not matched to a gene: 10. The CDR3 runs to 16 residues. Germline V gene sequence: CDR1 SGDLS, CDR2 YYNGEE. The CDR3 DNA reads TGTGCCAGCAGCACCCAGGACAGGGGGTTAATCTATGGCTACACCTTC. It yields the protein CASSTQDRGLIYGYTF.